These 16 T cell receptor beta chains came from one sample sequenced in a study of T cell changes during pregnancy in multiple sclerosis. Some clones are missing from TCRdb's copy, which holds only in-frame ones; the method was immunoSEQ multiplex PCR. In the table there are almost 40,000 clones, about 90% of which are singletons. The material sequenced was CD4+ T cells from peripheral blood mononuclear cells, taken in the second trimester of pregnancy. The receptors here all came from a female donor in good health, enrolled as a control in a pregnancy study.

The gene calls are TRBV9 and TRBJ2-7; tentative D call: TRBD1 (5 bases). The germline V gene encodes CDR1 SGDLS and CDR2 YYNGEE. This CDR3 is built from 15 residues. V lost 0 bases, J lost 3 bases, and 13 bases lay in between. The CDR3 DNA sequence: TGTGCCAGCAGCGTAGGCCAGGGTCCCTACTACGAGCAGTACTTC. Protein sequence: CASSVGQGPYYEQYF.

This chain links TRBV7-8 with TRBJ1-1, with TRBD1 matching 7 bases. The CDR3 runs to 14 residues. V shed 5 bases, J shed 3 bases, and the junction held 6 bases outside the gene matches. CDR1 SGHVS and CDR2 FQNEAQ come from the germline V gene. The CDR3 here is CASSPQGVHTEAFF. CDR3 nucleotides: TGTGCCAGCAGCCCCCAGGGGGTGCACACTGAAGCTTTCTTT.

This chain links TRBV28 with TRBJ1-2; 10 bases line up with TRBD1. CDR1 MDHEN and CDR2 SYDVKM come from the germline V gene. The CDR3 length is 14 residues. The V and J ends lost 3 bases and 7 bases, in that order; junction bases with no gene match: 5. CDR3 sequence: CASSFGDRGGGYTF. CDR3 bases: TGTGCCAGCAGTTTTGGGGACAGGGGTGGTGGCTACACCTTC.

The chain couples TRBV4-3 to TRBJ1-6, with D maybe TRBD1 (5 bases). Germline values: CDR1 LGHNA, CDR2 YSLEER. Trimming cost V 1 base and J 7 bases, with 14 bases left between them. The CDR3 contains 16 residues. The CDR3, as DNA: TGCGCCAGCAGCCAAGCTCTCGCAGGGTGGAATTCACCCCTCCACTTT. Amino acid sequence: CASSQALAGWNSPLHF.

V gene TRBV4-3 combines with J gene TRBJ2-3, with D perhaps matching TRBD2 (5 bases). V lost 4 bases, J lost 0 bases, and 11 bases lay in between. The length of the CDR3 is 15 residues. Germline CDR1 LGHNA, CDR2 YSLEER. CDR3 protein: CASSRTGGSTDTQYF. The CDR3 nucleotides read TGCGCCAGCAGCCGGACTGGCGGGAGCACAGATACGCAGTATTTT.

The rearrangement links TRBV25-1 to TRBJ1-5; a weak D match, TRBD1 (6 bases). CDR3 length: 15 residues. Germline V gene sequence: CDR1 MGHDK, CDR2 SYGVNS. The V and J ends lost 0 bases and 3 bases respectively, with 9 bases between them. The CDR3 reads CASSEYWGLNQPQHF. The CDR3 DNA follows: TGTGCCAGCAGTGAATATTGGGGGCTCAATCAGCCCCAGCATTTT.

This chain uses TRBV28 with TRBJ1-1, with TRBD1 matching over 7 bases. The J segment lost 4 bases and the V segment lost 4 bases, leaving 9 bases of the junction unmatched. CDR3 length equals 15 residues. The germline V gene has CDR1 MDHEN and CDR2 SYDVKM. The chain's CDR3 is CASSSLTGAGTEAFF. As DNA, the CDR3 is TGTGCCAGCAGTTCTCTAACAGGGGCTGGCACTGAAGCTTTCTTT.

The chain combines TRBV4-2 with TRBJ2-1; TRBD2 agrees at 12 bases. This CDR3 has 17 amino acids. Germline CDR1 LGHNA, CDR2 YNFKEQ. Losses at the gene ends were 3 bases for V and 2 bases for J; bases not matched to a gene: 5. CDR3 in amino acids: CASSQSPSGGAYNEQFF. The CDR3 DNA reads TGTGCCAGCAGCCAGAGCCCTAGCGGGGGGGCCTACAATGAGCAGTTCTTC.

The chain recombines TRBV6-1 with TRBJ1-4; the D gene is possibly TRBD1 (6 bases). Germline lookup yields CDR1 MNHNS and CDR2 SASEGT. This CDR3 comprises 14 residues. The CDR3 here is CASQWGPTAEKLFF. The DNA for the CDR3 is TGTGCTTCCCAGTGGGGGCCCACGGCTGAAAAACTGTTTTTT.

This clone was seen a few times. CDR3 amino acids: CASSFRDRSYEQYF. The CDR3 coding sequence is TGCGCCAGCAGCTTCCGGGACAGGAGCTACGAGCAGTACTTC. This chain joins TRBV5-1 and TRBJ2-7, with TRBD1 matching 8 bases. The CDR3 is 14 residues long. The ends lost 2 bases at V and 3 bases at J; junction bases unmatched: 4. Germline values: CDR1 SGHRS, CDR2 YFSETQ.

CDR3 DNA: TGCGCCAGTTTACCGGGACAGGGAGGCACTGAAGCTTTCTTT. Translated, it gives CASLPGQGGTEAFF. The chain uses TRBV5-1 and TRBJ1-1; 9 nucleotides align to TRBD1. Germline assignment: CDR1 SGHRS and CDR2 YFSETQ. There are 14 residues in the CDR3. Trimming removed 8 bases from V and 4 bases from J; junction bases left unmatched: 9.

The chain combines TRBV6-6 with TRBJ1-4, with D possibly TRBD1 on 5 matching bases. V was trimmed by 2 bases and J by 8 bases, leaving 15 bases between them. The CDR3 consists of 15 residues. CDR1 and CDR2 (germline): MNHNY, SVGAGI (reference sequence). This CDR3 is CASSYVRGGGEKLFF. CDR3 in DNA: TGTGCCAGCAGTTACGTCCGGGGGGGTGGCGAAAAACTGTTTTTT.

V and J are TRBV7-9 and TRBJ2-3; 7 positions match TRBD2. V dropped 8 bases and J dropped 0; count of bases not matched to a gene: 14. There are 17 residues in the CDR3. Germline lookup yields CDR1 SEHNR and CDR2 FQNEAQ (reference sequence). CDR3 in DNA: TGTGCCAGCTTTAGGGGCAAGGCGGGGGAGAGCACAGATACGCAGTATTTT. Translation gives CASFRGKAGESTDTQYF.

This clone was seen a few times. This chain connects TRBV28 to TRBJ2-2, with TRBD1 as a possible D gene (6 bases). Trimming removed 5 bases at V and 4 bases at J, with 11 bases between. Germline V lookup: CDR1 MDHEN, CDR2 SYDVKM. The length of the CDR3 is 14 residues. Written as DNA, the CDR3 is TGTGCCAGCAGTCCCAGGACAGTCACCGGGGAGCTGTTTTTT. This encodes CASSPRTVTGELFF.

CDR3 sequence: CASSQDPPGSPTDTQYF. The CDR3 nucleotides are TGCGCCAGCAGCCAAGACCCCCCGGGGAGCCCCACAGATACGCAGTATTTT. The chain uses TRBV4-1 and TRBJ2-3, with D possibly matching TRBD2 (5 bases). Germline V CDR1 and CDR2: MGHRA, YSYEKL. The germline V and J ends were trimmed by 0 bases and 2 bases, with 15 bases remaining between them. The CDR3 has 17 amino acids.

This chain links TRBV28 with TRBJ1-5; 9 nucleotides align to TRBD1. The CDR3 runs to 15 residues. Trimming removed 7 bases from V and 2 bases from J; junction bases left unmatched: 6. CDR1 is MDHEN, CDR2 SYDVKM, per germline. CDR3 nucleotides: TGTGCCAGCAACACACAGGGGGCGGGCAATCAGCCCCAGCATTTT. Translating gives CASNTQGAGNQPQHF.